The entry that follows covers one T cell receptor (beta chain) sequence. Antigen unknown. The assay was immunoSEQ multiplex PCR, and TCRdb's table has in-frame clones only and misses some. With some 10,000 clones in the sample, the ten largest clones hold 0.72%. This sample is drawn from a study of synovial regulatory T cells in juvenile arthritis. Study-wide findings and caveats: CDR3 overlap with synovial Tregs was higher for iaTregs than other blood Tregs.

The CDR3 runs to 15 residues. No DNA accompanies this entry. In germline, CDR1 is MNHEY, CDR2 SVGAGI. The sequenced material came from Treg cells from blood. Subset defined: remaining (HLA-DR-negative) circulating blood Treg cells. This rearrangement joins TRBV6-5 to TRBJ1-1; there is no DNA to check the TCRdb D call of TRBD1. The receptor was derived from a donor aged 2 to 35 with juvenile idiopathic arthritis. Here the CDR3 reads CASSYIGQGFIGAFF.